Ten or more counts support the clone carrying this T cell receptor beta chain. What it binds is unknown. This sample is drawn from a study of T cells in Graves' hyperthyroidism and ophthalmopathy. Study results and limitations: Most clonotypes that expanded in the thyroid above 0.001 also showed up in blood. The model's output predicted ophthalmopathy at a median of roughly 6 months prior to onset.

This CDR3 region has 15 residues. The germline gives CDR1 ENHRY, CDR2 SYGVKD. The germline V and J ends were trimmed by 3 bases and 5 bases, with 16 bases remaining between them. Researchers took RNA transcripts and amplified the TCR beta CDR3 regions from them. Carried out on the TCR CDR3, a first-round RT-PCR used the HTBI primer set. TCRdb fed the multiplex PCR reads into MiXCR, producing one record per CDR3 protein. The table shows about 700,000 distinct CDR3 sequences, with around 15% occurring only once. Absence of ophthalmopathy progression within 18 months defined stable Graves' hyperthyroidism.

The specimen was blood. The V and J genes are TRBV10-3 and TRBJ2-5; no clear D. This receptor was obtained from a woman between 18 and 29 years old with Graves' hyperthyroidism. This CDR3 reads CAISDYLDGYETQYF. The CDR3 bases are TGTGCCATCAGTGATTATCTTGACGGGTACGAGACCCAGTACTTC.